The TCR beta chain under discussion was sequenced for a study of T cell changes during pregnancy in multiple sclerosis. V trimming: 7 bases; J trimming: 2 bases; junction bases outside the gene matches: 6. The germline V gene encodes CDR1 MNHEY and CDR2 SMNVEV (reference sequence). The CDR3 consists of 14 residues. The table came from immunoSEQ multiplex PCR; TCRdb's copy has only in-frame clones and leaves some out. The sample comprises tens of thousands of clones, around nine tenths of which are singletons, and around 0.45% rests with the top ten. The source was CD4+ T cells from peripheral blood mononuclear cells, collected in the second trimester of pregnancy. The receptor comes from a female donor with multiple sclerosis, enrolled in a pregnancy study. The chain employs TRBV27 and TRBJ2-7; 9 bases map to TRBD2. For the CDR3, the DNA is TGTGCCAGCATGCCTAGCGGGACGACCTACGAGCAGTACTTC. As protein: CASMPSGTTYEQYF.